Only a few counts were recorded for the clone carrying this T cell receptor beta chain. Its antigen remains unknown. With 60 Vbeta and 13 Jbeta primers, the PCR was carried out. In the authors' methods: Around 10 million of the 80 million or so unique TCR beta chains counted in a later analysis were shared. Sequenced by immunoSEQ multiplex PCR; TCRdb stores in-frame clones only, minus some. V and J calls and clone size are copied from that table; D and trimming were computed from the DNA. The table lists 95,000 or so clones, approximately 80% of them singletons. V was pared by 3 bases and J by 5 bases, with 11 bases of the junction left unmatched. The V gene's germline CDR1 is LNHNV and CDR2 YYDKDF (reference sequence). The CDR3 runs 16 residues. This entry comes from a study of cytomegalovirus exposure and HLA in healthy donors. Across the whole study: Some 85 million unique TCRs, all from HLA-typed donors, were included in an early release of the data. General study results and limits: Earlier analysis found most TCR beta V segments productive about 87% or about 30% of the time. Reports state that TCR beta sequences accurately predicted most subjects' HLA-A and HLA-B alleles.

The rearrangement joins TRBV15 to TRBJ2-5, with 8 positions matching TRBD1. This receptor was taken from a woman aged 70-85 years in good health and CMV-seropositive. Sequenced input: PBMCs. The CDR3 region is CATSSAKTGEWETQYF. The CDR3 DNA reads as TGTGCCACCAGCAGTGCCAAGACAGGGGAATGGGAGACCCAGTACTTC.